Sequencing of this TCR beta chain was carried out in a study of vaccination effects on CD4 cells after COVID-19. Study findings and constraints: Late post-vaccination samples showed marked contraction of infection- and vaccine-induced clones.

ViraFEST assay sequencing came after antigen-specific CD4+ T cells were expanded with viral peptide pools. Having been cultured for 10 days, the cells underwent CD4+ T cell isolation. Nobody among the vaccine recipients had prior SARS-CoV-2 infection (nucleocapsid antibodies were negative). After about 2 million PBMC were placed in each well, they were cultured with roughly 10 IU/ml IL-2 and roughly 10 ug/ml peptides. The CDR3 is made up of 16 amino acids. In germline, CDR1 is MNHEY, CDR2 SMNVEV (reference sequence). Trimming at V came to 4 bases and at J to 1 base, leaving 6 bases not matched to a gene. Produced via immunoSEQ multiplex PCR; TCRdb's table is partial and in-frame only. The sample carries about 22,000 clones, roughly four fifths recorded once. Worth noting for this clone: Its antigen is currently unknown.

The rearrangement uses TRBV27 and TRBJ2-5; 10 nucleotides line up with TRBD2. The receptor's source is a human donor who received a COVID-19 vaccine. The sample in question was CD4+ T cells from PBMCs cultured with HCoV-NL63 spike peptides, obtained before COVID-19 vaccination. Here the CDR3 reads CASSSRAGGLQETQYF. CDR3 coding DNA: TGTGCCAGCAGTTCCAGAGCGGGGGGGCTCCAAGAGACCCAGTACTTC.